What follows describes a single TCR beta chain. The antigen is undetermined. The CDR3 has 14 residues. Germline assignment: CDR1 SGHRS and CDR2 YFSETQ. The V end lost 7 bases, the J end lost 1 base, and 14 bases lay between the germline ends. The data were produced by immunoSEQ multiplex PCR, yet TCRdb's version contains in-frame clones alone and is incomplete. The table records about 27,000 clones, approximately 90% of them present only once. This sample is drawn from a study of T cell responses to AZD1222 COVID-19 vaccine. General study points: There were mostly white British donors and more females than males, and clonal diversity was possibly underestimated. Sampling that yielded the repertoires occurred only after the peak T cell response. Close to half of all spike-specific TCRs reportedly target regions of the variants that are unmutated.

The TCR was taken from an adult who received the AZD1222 COVID-19 vaccine. This sequence joins TRBV5-1 and TRBJ2-5, with D perhaps matching TRBD1 (5 bases). The sequencing used peripheral blood, collected 28 days after the second AZD1222 dose. CDR3 protein: CASAQGRGQETQYF. The DNA of the CDR3 is TGCGCCAGCGCCCAGGGTAGGGGCCAAGAGACCCAGTACTTC.